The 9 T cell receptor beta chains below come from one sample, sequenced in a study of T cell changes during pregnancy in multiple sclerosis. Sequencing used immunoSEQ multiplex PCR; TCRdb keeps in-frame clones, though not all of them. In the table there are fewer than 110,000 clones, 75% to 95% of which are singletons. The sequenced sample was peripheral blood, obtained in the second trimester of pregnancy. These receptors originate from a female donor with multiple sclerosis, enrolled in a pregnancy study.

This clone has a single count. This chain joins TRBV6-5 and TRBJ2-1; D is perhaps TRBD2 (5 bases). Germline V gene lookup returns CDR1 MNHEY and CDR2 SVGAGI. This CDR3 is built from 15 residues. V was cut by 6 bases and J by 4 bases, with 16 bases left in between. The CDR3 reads CASSLASGGYNEQFF. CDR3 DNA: TGTGCCAGCAGCCTTGCGAGCGGAGGTTACAATGAGCAGTTCTTC.

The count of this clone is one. The CDR3 spells CASSQDVSSGPSTDTQYF. The CDR3 DNA reads TGTGCCAGCAGCCAAGATGTGTCTAGCGGACCTAGCACAGATACGCAGTATTTT. V gene TRBV4-2 combines with J gene TRBJ2-3; TRBD2 agrees at 7 bases. The junction had 9 bases not matched to a gene; V was cut back by 0 bases and J by 0 bases. The germline V gene has CDR1 LGHNA and CDR2 YNFKEQ. The CDR3 is made up of 18 amino acids.

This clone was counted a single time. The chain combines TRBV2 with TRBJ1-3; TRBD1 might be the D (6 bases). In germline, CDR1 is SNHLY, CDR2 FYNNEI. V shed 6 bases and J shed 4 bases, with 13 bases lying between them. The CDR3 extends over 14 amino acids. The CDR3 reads CASRPGTSGNTIYF. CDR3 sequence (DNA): TGTGCCAGCAGACCCGGGACATCGGGAAACACCATATATTTT.

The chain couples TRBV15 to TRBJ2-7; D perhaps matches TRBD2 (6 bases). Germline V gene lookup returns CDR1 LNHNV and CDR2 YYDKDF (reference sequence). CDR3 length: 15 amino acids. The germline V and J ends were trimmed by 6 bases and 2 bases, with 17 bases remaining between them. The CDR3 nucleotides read TGTGCCACCAGAGAAAACGGGAGAAATCCCTACGAGCAGTACTTC. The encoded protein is CATRENGRNPYEQYF.

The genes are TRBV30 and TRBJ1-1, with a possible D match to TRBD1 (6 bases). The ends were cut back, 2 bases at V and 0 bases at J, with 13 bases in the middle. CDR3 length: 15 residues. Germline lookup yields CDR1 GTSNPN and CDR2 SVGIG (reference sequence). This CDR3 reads CAWSRRQVMNTEAFF. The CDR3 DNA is TGTGCCTGGAGTAGGAGACAGGTAATGAACACTGAAGCTTTCTTT. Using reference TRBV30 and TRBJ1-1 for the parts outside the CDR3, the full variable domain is SQTIHQWPATLVQPVGSPLSLECTVEGTSNPNLYWYRQAAGRGLQLLFYSVGIGQISSEVPQNLSASRPQDRQFILSSKKLLLSDSGFYLCAWSRRQVMNTEAFFGQGTRLTVV.

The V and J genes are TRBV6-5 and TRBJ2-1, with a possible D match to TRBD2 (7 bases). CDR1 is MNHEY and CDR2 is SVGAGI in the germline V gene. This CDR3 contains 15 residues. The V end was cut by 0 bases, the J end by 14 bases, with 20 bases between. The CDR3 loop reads CASSYSGGPRPMEFF. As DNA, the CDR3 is TGTGCCAGCAGTTACTCCGGGGGGCCGAGACCCATGGAGTTCTTC.

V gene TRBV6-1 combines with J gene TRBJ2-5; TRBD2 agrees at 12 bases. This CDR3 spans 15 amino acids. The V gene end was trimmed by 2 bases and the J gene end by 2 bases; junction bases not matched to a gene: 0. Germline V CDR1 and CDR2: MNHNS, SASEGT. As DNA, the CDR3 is TGTGCCAGCAGTGAACTAGCGGGAGGGCAAGAGACCCAGTACTTC. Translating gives CASSELAGGQETQYF.

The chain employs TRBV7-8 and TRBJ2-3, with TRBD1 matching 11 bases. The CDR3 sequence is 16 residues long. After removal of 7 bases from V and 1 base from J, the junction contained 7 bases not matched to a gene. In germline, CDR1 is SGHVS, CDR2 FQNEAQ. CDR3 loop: CASTRTGGTGTDTQYF. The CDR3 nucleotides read TGTGCCAGCACCCGGACAGGGGGCACGGGCACAGATACGCAGTATTTT.

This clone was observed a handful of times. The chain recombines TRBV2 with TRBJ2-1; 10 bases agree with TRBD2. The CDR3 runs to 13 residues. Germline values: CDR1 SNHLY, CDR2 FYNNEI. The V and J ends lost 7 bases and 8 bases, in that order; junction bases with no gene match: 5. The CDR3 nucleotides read TGTGCCAGCATTGGACTAGCGGTCCATGAGCAGTTCTTC. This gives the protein CASIGLAVHEQFF.